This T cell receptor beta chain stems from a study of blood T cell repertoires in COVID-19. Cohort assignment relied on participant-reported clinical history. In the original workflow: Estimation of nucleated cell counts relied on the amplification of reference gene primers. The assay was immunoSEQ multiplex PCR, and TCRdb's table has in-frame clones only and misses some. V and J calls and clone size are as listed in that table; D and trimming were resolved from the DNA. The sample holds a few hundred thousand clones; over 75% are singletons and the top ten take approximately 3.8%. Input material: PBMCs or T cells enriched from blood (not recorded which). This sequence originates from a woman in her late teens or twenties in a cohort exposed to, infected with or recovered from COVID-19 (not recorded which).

CDR3 protein: CASSVGTSGHGELFF. The CDR3 DNA sequence: TGTGCCAGCAGCGTAGGGACTAGCGGCCACGGGGAGCTGTTTTTT. The chain links TRBV9 to TRBJ2-2; 10 nucleotides line up with TRBD2. V was clipped by 0 bases and J by 7 bases; unmatched bases: 3. CDR1 and CDR2 (germline): SGDLS, YYNGEE. The CDR3 loop spans 15 amino acids.